Presented here are 9 T cell receptor delta chains from one specimen sequenced in a study of Vδ1+ human thymocytes. Their antigen targets remain unknown. Findings and caveats of the study: Thymic TRG and TRD repertoires appeared highly polyclonal.

Extracted RNA was reverse transcribed into cDNA. Multiplex PCR used pooled V-gene forward primers and a constant-region reverse primer to amplify CDR3s. TCRdb redid the clone calls on the multiplex PCR reads with CATT. Of tens of thousands of delta-chain clones listed, 29% are singletons. The sample comprised Vdelta1+ gamma-delta thymocytes from the thymus. Documented subset: FACS-sorted CD3+ TCRalphabeta- TCRVdelta1+ TCRVdelta2- thymocytes. The receptor set was obtained from a boy under two years old who had congenital heart surgery.

This clone was detected ten times or more. The V and J genes are TRDV1 and TRDJ1; D is uncertain. There are 14 residues in the CDR3. V lost 4 bases, J lost 7 bases, and 16 bases lay in between. In germline, CDR1 is TSWWSYY, CDR2 QGS. The CDR3 DNA reads TGTGCTCTTGGGGCGCCCCTCGGGAGTGGTAAACTCATCTTT. Its protein product is CALGAPLGSGKLIF.

This chain uses TRDV1 with TRDJ1; 8 positions agree with TRDD3. The CDR3 runs to 17 residues. Per germline, CDR1 TSWWSYY and CDR2 QGS. V dropped 3 bases and J dropped 5; count of bases not matched to a gene: 14. The DNA for the CDR3 is TGTGCTCTTGGGGACCCAAAGGGCCTGGGGGACCGGGATAAACTCATCTTT. Translating gives CALGDPKGLGDRDKLIF.

V usage is TRDV1 and J usage is TRDJ1; 12 nucleotides line up with TRDD3. Germline CDR1 and CDR2: TSWWSYY and QGS. CDR3 length: 18 residues. After removal of 2 bases from V and 4 bases from J, the junction contained 11 bases not matched to a gene. The CDR3 is CALGEGVAYWGIHDKLIF. In nucleotides, the CDR3 is TGTGCTCTTGGGGAAGGTGTTGCGTACTGGGGGATACACGATAAACTCATCTTT.

Details on this clone: A far larger clone lies a single base away; this is likely a read error. Other DNA sequences in this sample translate to the same CDR3. The chain is built from TRDV2 and TRDJ2, with a tentative D call TRDD1 (6 bases). In germline, CDR1 is GEAIGNYY, CDR2 EKD. There are 15 residues in the CDR3. Trimming removed 7 bases from V and 3 bases from J, with 17 bases in between. The CDR3 loop reads CACPGGEILTAQLFF. The CDR3 coding sequence is TGTGCCTGCCCAGGTGGGGAAATACTGACAGCACAACTCTTCTTT.

This clone was counted a few times. The sample carries other DNA sequences with the same CDR3. The chain combines TRDV1 with TRDJ1; D might be TRDD3 (5 bases). This CDR3 contains 16 residues. V was pared by 5 bases and J by 0 bases, with 16 bases between. Per germline, CDR1 TSWWSYY and CDR2 QGS. CDR3 nucleotides: TGTGCTCTTGGGTCCCAATACGCAAAGTACACCGATAAACTCATCTTT. It is translated as CALGSQYAKYTDKLIF.

Worth noting for this clone: This may stem from a read error, because a much larger clone lies one nucleotide away. The genes are TRDV1 and TRDJ1; 8 bases are a match to TRDD3. The CDR3 is 19 amino acids. The junction had 17 bases not matched to a gene; V was cut back by 5 bases and J by 0 bases. Germline-derived CDR1 and CDR2 are TSWWSYY and QGS. The CDR3 sequence is CALGIQSLWGIQYTDKLIF. The CDR3 coding sequence is TGTGCTCTTGGGATACAGTCCCTATGGGGGATCCAGTACACCGATAAACTCATCTTT.

This rearrangement joins TRDV1 to TRDJ1; a weak D match, TRDD2 (8 bases). V lost 8 bases, J lost 9 bases, and 37 bases lay in between. The CDR3 spans 19 residues. Germline values: CDR1 TSWWSYY, CDR2 QGS. The CDR3 bases are TGTGCTCTTAGGGTTTCACTTCCTACTCTTCTGGGGGCCCAGGCGGAACTCATCTTT. As protein: CALRVSLPTLLGAQAELIF.

This clone was seen a few times. The chain couples TRDV1 to TRDJ1, with D possibly TRDD3 on 5 matching bases. CDR1 is TSWWSYY, CDR2 QGS, per germline. This CDR3 comprises 16 residues. V lost 1 base, J lost 0 bases, and 12 bases lay in between. The CDR3 loop is CALGERRGDHTDKLIF. The CDR3 nucleotides read TGTGCTCTTGGGGAACGACGAGGGGACCACACCGATAAACTCATCTTT.

The chain links TRDV2 to TRDJ1, with a tentative D call TRDD3 (6 bases). The length of the CDR3 is 15 residues. Trimming removed 4 bases from V and 0 bases from J, with 14 bases in between. Germline-derived CDR1 and CDR2 are GEAIGNYY and EKD. The CDR3 protein is CACEGVGGYTDKLIF. Written as DNA, the CDR3 is TGTGCCTGTGAGGGCGTGGGGGGGTACACCGATAAACTCATCTTT.